The 5 T cell receptor beta chains below come from one sample, sequenced in a study of T cell repertoires in cytomegalovirus infection. These TCRs are of unknown antigen specificity. One entry per CDR3 protein results from TCRdb running MiXCR on the reads. The table records some 940,000 distinct CDR3 sequences, approximately 31% of them present only once. Sequenced material: cultured CD8+ T cells from PBMCs, taken from culture after CMV antigen stimulation. Source of these receptors: a human donor in good health (CMV status not recorded). Some clones in this sample may be carry-over from other donors' samples.

Regarding this clonotype: The conserved phenylalanine or tryptophan normally closing the CDR3 is absent here, so this likely arose from a read error. The chain recombines TRBV4-3 with TRBJ1-1, with D possibly matching TRBD1 (5 bases). V lost 3 bases, J lost 8 bases, and 13 bases lay in between. CDR3 length: 13 amino acids. CDR1 and CDR2 (germline): LGHNA, YSLEER. CDR3 coding DNA: TGCGCCAGCAGCCATGCCCTTTGGGGGGAAGCTTTCCTT. This encodes CASSHALWGEAFL.

In its sample, this clonotype was seen many times. The rearrangement uses TRBV12-3 or TRBV12-4 and TRBJ1-1, with a possible D match to TRBD1 (5 bases). The CDR3 is made up of 18 amino acids. The ends were cut back, 3 bases at V and 3 bases at J, with 23 bases in the middle. The CDR3 DNA reads as TGTGCCAGCAGTTTCGACCTCAGGGTACCCACCGGTTACACTGAAGCTTTCTTT. It yields the protein CASSFDLRVPTGYTEAFF.

The chain links TRBV11-2 to TRBJ2-6, with D perhaps TRBD2 (5 bases). With 5 bases removed from V and 5 bases from J, the gap between germline ends came to 10 bases. CDR3 length: 14 residues. Germline lookup yields CDR1 SGHAT and CDR2 FQNNGV. The DNA of the CDR3 is TGTGCCAGCAGCCCCTCGGGGAGGGCCAACGTCCTGACTTTC. It yields the protein CASSPSGRANVLTF.

This chain uses TRBV5-1 with TRBJ2-3; no reliable D call. Trimming took 3 bases from V and 4 from J, leaving 18 bases between them. This CDR3 has 16 residues. Germline-derived CDR1 and CDR2 are SGHRS and YFSETQ. CDR3 protein: CASSSTGRGTADTQYF. The CDR3 region has the DNA TGCGCCAGCAGCTCAACTGGAAGAGGTACCGCAGATACGCAGTATTTT. The full variable domain, with the rest looked up from reference TRBV5-1 and TRBJ2-3, is KAGVTQTPRYLIKTRGQQVTLSCSPISGHRSVSWYQQTPGQGLQFLFEYFSETQRNKGNFPGRFSGRQFSNSRSEMNVSTLELGDSALYLCASSSTGRGTADTQYFGPGTRLTVL.

The rearrangement joins TRBV28 to TRBJ1-5; maybe TRBD1 (5 bases). Trimming stripped 7 bases from V and 3 bases from J, with 16 bases between. The CDR3 runs to 15 residues. Germline CDR1 and CDR2: MDHEN and SYDVKM. This chain's CDR3 is CASTSYTGNNQPQHF. CDR3 bases: TGTGCCAGCACCTCCTACACAGGCAACAATCAGCCCCAGCATTTT.